Listed below are T cell receptor beta chains from one sample, sequenced in a study of T cell changes during pregnancy in multiple sclerosis. Repertoires were generated with immunoSEQ multiplex PCR, while TCRdb's copy carries only in-frame clones and drops some. Of tens of thousands of clones listed, just under 95% were seen once; the top ten hold 1.1% to 1.5%. The sample was peripheral blood, taken in the third trimester of pregnancy. These receptors all stem from a female donor in good health, enrolled as a control in a pregnancy study. The CDR3 runs from the conserved cysteine through the conserved F or W. Each record gives: CDR3 protein, CDR3 DNA, clone size, CDR3 length, D gene, V gene, J gene. The D gene is left open where the match is weak. Part of the rows lack a size; the others show once, few, many or a class for expanded clones.

CASSPRTGGHQPQHF	TGTGCCAGCAGTCCCCGGACAGGGGGCCATCAGCCCCAGCATTTT	.	15	TRBD1	TRBV28	TRBJ1-5
CAWSLTGGPPDTQYF	TGTGCCTGGAGTCTAACGGGTGGCCCGCCAGATACGCAGTATTTT	.	15	.	TRBV30	TRBJ2-3
CASSQPTGDSNQPQHF	TGCGCCAGCAGCCAACCGACAGGAGATAGCAATCAGCCCCAGCATTTT	.	16	.	TRBV4-1	TRBJ1-5
CASSPVKGVYEQYF	TGTGCCAGCAGCCCGGTAAAAGGGGTTTACGAGCAGTACTTC	.	14	.	TRBV11-2	TRBJ2-7
CSVREPQGAGNTEAFF	TGCAGCGTTCGGGAACCACAGGGGGCGGGGAACACTGAAGCTTTCTTT	.	16	TRBD1	TRBV29-1	TRBJ1-1
CASSLVSQRGTEAFF	TGTGCCAGCAGCTTAGTTAGCCAACGGGGCACTGAAGCTTTCTTT	few	15	.	TRBV7-9	TRBJ1-1
CASRNSGTSDVEQFF	TGTGCCAGCAGAAATTCCGGGACTAGCGACGTTGAGCAGTTCTTC	.	15	TRBD2	TRBV28	TRBJ2-1
CASSQDWGRDTEAFF	TGCGCCAGCAGCCAAGACTGGGGGCGAGACACTGAAGCTTTCTTT	.	15	.	TRBV4-1	TRBJ1-1
CASIELVASNYGYTF	TGTGCCAGCATTGAGTTGGTGGCCTCCAACTATGGCTACACCTTC	.	15	.	TRBV6-1	TRBJ1-2
CASSRGDRGNIQYF	TGCGCCAGCAGCAGGGGGGACAGGGGAAACATTCAGTACTTC	.	14	TRBD1	TRBV5-1	TRBJ2-4
CASSLAGANTGELFF	TGTGCCAGCAGCTTGGCGGGAGCGAACACCGGGGAGCTGTTTTTT	.	15	.	TRBV5-4	TRBJ2-2
CASSLELGQGGGELFF	TGTGCCAGCAGCTTGGAGTTGGGACAGGGGGGCGGGGAGCTGTTTTTT	.	16	TRBD1	TRBV5-6	TRBJ2-2
CASSIPYSEGDNEQFF	TGTGCCAGCAGTATACCATACTCAGAGGGGGACAATGAGCAGTTCTTC	.	16	.	TRBV28	TRBJ2-1
CASSEGGPGTQYF	TGTGCCAGCAGTGAGGGGGGGCCGGGGACCCAGTACTTC	.	13	.	TRBV2	TRBJ2-5
CASSTASGRSYNEQFF	TGTGCCAGCAGCACAGCTAGCGGTCGCTCCTACAATGAGCAGTTCTTC	.	16	TRBD2	TRBV7-9	TRBJ2-1
CASSFPSGEQYF	TGTGCCAGCAGTTTTCCTAGCGGGGAGCAGTACTTC	.	12	TRBD2	TRBV6-5	TRBJ2-7
CATSFHRGRQEQFF	TGTGCCACCAGCTTCCACAGGGGGCGTCAAGAGCAGTTCTTC	.	14	TRBD1	TRBV15	TRBJ2-1
CASSLELVGIHEQYF	TGTGCCAGCAGTTTAGAACTTGTCGGGATCCACGAGCAGTACTTC	.	15	.	TRBV28	TRBJ2-7
CASSQGFAAGELFF	TGCGCCAGCAGCCAAGGGTTTGCGGCCGGGGAGCTGTTTTTT	.	14	.	TRBV4-1	TRBJ2-2
CASRHRTGNQPQHF	TGTGCCAGCAGGCATCGGACTGGCAATCAGCCCCAGCATTTT	few	14	.	TRBV28	TRBJ1-5
CASSELGRVNTDTQYF	TGTGCCAGCAGTGAATTGGGCAGGGTCAACACAGATACGCAGTATTTT	.	16	.	TRBV25-1	TRBJ2-3